This section outlines one T cell receptor beta chain sequence together with its context. The data were obtained in a study of blood T cell repertoires in COVID-19. Study information: Samples representing acute and convalescent COVID-19 were sourced from the United States, Italy and Spain. The analysed material was cDNA or gDNA that came from T cells, B-cell-depleted T cells, or PBMCs.

Authors' processing steps: Reference gene primer amplification yielded estimated nucleated cell counts. The repertoire was sequenced with immunoSEQ multiplex PCR; TCRdb's copy has only in-frame clones and lacks some. Clone size and V and J calls were adopted from that table, with D and trimming inferred from the DNA. The sample contains 90,000 to 150,000 clones, roughly 81% of which appear only once. V gave up 4 bases and J gave up 7 bases; unmatched junction bases: 5. There are 16 residues in the CDR3. CDR1 LGHNA and CDR2 YSLEER come from the germline V gene. The specimen was peripheral blood. The chain is built from TRBV4-3 and TRBJ2-1, with 15 bases fitting TRBD2. This receptor was taken from a human donor in a cohort sampled during active COVID-19. The CDR3 nucleotides read TGCGCCAGCAGCCGGACCGGACTAGCGGGAGGGAATGAGCAGTTCTTC. Its translation is CASSRTGLAGGNEQFF.